This T cell receptor beta chain is from a study of cytotoxic CD8 clonotypes in ibrutinib-treated CLL (dated by TCRdb to the early 2020s). Regarding the complete study: The cohort had eleven to twelve relapsed/refractory and around 15 treatment-naive patients; some 17 were IGHV unmutated. Every remission and progressive disease sample was obtained while ibrutinib was still being received by the patients. Samples at response were collected after a median of 12 months of treatment, with a range of roughly 6 to 36 months. On average, each sample yielded 255,043 productive templates and roughly 95,000 productive rearrangements. Longitudinal samples were obtainable from about 30% of the roughly 90 participants in the trial. Cryopreserved peripheral blood mononuclear cells were collected before treatment, at response, and at either disease progression or sustained remission. Responses were partial in some 24 patients and complete in 2; after median about 5.5 years follow-up, roughly 14 stayed in remission and some twelve progressed.

Per the publication, the time point label means: about twelve months on ibrutinib. For TCR beta library preparation, roughly 2.2 micrograms of genomic DNA were isolated from cryopreserved PBMCs. Longitudinal blood samples from CLL patients on ibrutinib monotherapy underwent high-throughput TCR beta sequencing. Patients were enrolled in a phase 2 open-label single-center ibrutinib monotherapy trial. Results and caveats for the whole study, not just this receptor: Baseline clonality exceeded that of age-matched healthy donors and correlated strongly with circulating CD8+ T-cell counts. Sampling times were not matched between sustained-remission and progressing patients, and lymph node repertoires were not studied. Public clonotypes were found to be uncommon and were observed to contract or remain stable during treatment; the increase in clonality was shown to reflect expansion of private clonotypes at ibrutinib response. An increase in clonality was observed at ibrutinib response, with clonality remaining stable during sustained remission and falling back toward baseline at progression.

This clone came up a few times. Its antigen is unknown. No much larger clone exists at a distance of one base, and base qualities are not known. A MiSeq instrument was used for deep resolution sequencing, which targeted depths ranging from 1 in 1 million up to 1 in 200,000 T cells, with coverage averaging 10x for each clonotype. The immunoSEQ hsTCRB Kit was used to generate the TCR beta libraries. Turning to the authors' computational methods: Data were analyzed with ImmunoSEQ Data Assistant and ImmunoSEQ Analyzer, with V, D and J genes assigned per IMGT definitions. Clonality was computed as one minus normalized Shannon entropy of productive rearrangement frequencies, ranging from 0 to 1. Public clonotype analysis was restricted to overrepresented clonotypes comprising at least 0.05% of each patient's repertoire. About twelve repertoires from age-matched healthy donors, obtained from immuneACCESS, served as clonality controls. This is the immuneACCESS table as TCRdb keeps it, with only in-frame sequences that have V and J called. A part of the clones is gone; compared with another copy, unresolved V genes explain less than half, and the rest is unexplained. The D gene and trimming were derived from the DNA, and the V and J assignments and clone size from that table. The sample table records about 72,000 clones; about 63% of these occur just once. The biggest ten clones account for roughly 5.9% of the sample.

The source was PBMCs, collected after 12 months of ibrutinib treatment. The source of this sequence is a human donor with chronic lymphocytic leukemia.

CDR3 protein: CASSYQGGTEAFF. DNA sequence: TGTGCCAGCAGTTACCAGGGTGGCACTGAAGCTTTCTTT. The chain was built from TRBV6-6 and TRBJ1-1; the D gene is perhaps TRBD1, on 5 matching bases. V loses 2 bases, J loses 4 bases, and the germline ends lie 8 bases apart. The CDR3 numbers 13 residues from cysteine through phenylalanine. The entry retains the CDR3 DNA only, 39 bases that are in frame from base 1. Taken from the germline V gene (reference sequence), the CDR1 and CDR2 loops are MNHNY and SVGAGI.